This T cell receptor beta chain was observed in a study of T cell responses to AZD1222 COVID-19 vaccine. Study-wide findings and caveats: Possibly, clonal diversity was underestimated; donors were largely white British and included more females.

The assay was immunoSEQ multiplex PCR, and TCRdb's table has in-frame clones only and misses some. This repertoire shows 84,000 or so clones, roughly nine tenths found once; its top ten account for around 2.2%. As concerns this clone: Its antigen is unknown.

The TCR comes from an adult in good health. The starting material was peripheral blood, obtained on day 0 of AZD1222 vaccination.

CDR3 loop: CATSNIQGASEKLFF. The CDR3 bases are TGTGCCACCAGCAACATACAGGGGGCGTCGGAAAAACTGTTTTTT. V is TRBV15 and J is TRBJ1-4, with 9 nucleotides matching TRBD1. Germline V gene sequence: CDR1 LNHNV, CDR2 YYDKDF (reference sequence). The CDR3 loop spans 15 amino acids. Unmatched junction bases numbered 8, after V lost 4 bases and J lost 8 bases.